This is a list of T cell receptor beta chains from one sample in a study of control samples from healthy donors and cancer patients. The protocol was immunoSEQ multiplex PCR, while the TCRdb copy is restricted to in-frame clones and leaves out a portion. Here the sample table reports about 200,000 clones. The sequenced sample consisted of blood. The receptors were gathered from a woman in her twenties or thirties in good health. The conserved cysteine and the conserved F or W are not part of the CDR3 here. D genes are given only for firm matches.

D: TRBD2; J: TRBJ2-2; V: TRBV3-1/TRBV3-2; CDR3: ASSQDLFGGGAFGELF
D: -; J: TRBJ2-1; V: TRBV14; CDR3: ASSRPPPSYNEQF
D: TRBD1; J: TRBJ2-5; V: TRBV6-5; CDR3: ASTPTATGETQY
D: -; J: TRBJ1-1; V: TRBV28; CDR3: ASSFQRAKPTEAF
D: -; J: TRBJ2-2; V: TRBV28; CDR3: ASSSPLRATGELF
D: -; J: TRBJ2-7; V: TRBV14; CDR3: ASRSGKRPYEQY
D: -; J: TRBJ1-1; V: TRBV28; CDR3: ASKGAGDRTEAF
D: -; J: TRBJ2-3; V: TRBV7-2; CDR3: ASSLLGGPPDTQY
D: -; J: TRBJ2-2; V: TRBV10-2; CDR3: ASSRVGNTGELF
D: -; J: TRBJ1-6; V: TRBV9; CDR3: ASSVRLKQGGNSPLH